Below are 4 T cell receptor beta chains sequenced from a single sample in a study of shared clonotypes between healthy human individuals. Sequencing used immunoSEQ multiplex PCR; TCRdb keeps in-frame clones, though not all of them. In the table there are about 2.4 million clones, approximately 90% of which are singletons. The material sequenced was naive CD4+ T cells sorted from blood. As to subset: CD45RA+ positively selected. Receptors originate from a man between 18 and 29 years old in good health.

The chain uses TRBV11-2 and TRBJ1-2; D unclear. The CDR3 consists of 18 residues. Germline V gene sequence: CDR1 SGHAT, CDR2 FQNNGV. V lost 5 bases to trimming and J lost 5 bases, with 27 bases between them. CDR3 region: CASSPRAPGEGFLYGYTF. CDR3 DNA sequence: TGTGCCAGCAGCCCGCGTGCTCCTGGGGAAGGCTTCCTTTATGGCTACACCTTC.

The chain has TRBV7-9 and TRBJ2-3; 10 nucleotides agree with TRBD1. The CDR3 is 15 amino acids. The V segment lost 3 bases and the J segment 4 bases; nucleotides outside the gene matches: 4. The germline CDR1 and CDR2 sequences are SEHNR and FQNEAQ (reference sequence). CDR3 amino acids: CASSFRQGAADTQYF. The CDR3 nucleotides read TGTGCCAGCAGCTTTCGACAGGGGGCCGCAGATACGCAGTATTTT.

The CDR3 DNA reads TGTGCCAGCAGTGTACAGGGAGTGGTGAATGAAAAACTGTTTTTT. It encodes CASSVQGVVNEKLFF. V gene TRBV2 combines with J gene TRBJ1-4, with a possible D match to TRBD1 (6 bases). The V and J ends lost 4 bases and 5 bases respectively, with 14 bases between them. Germline V CDR1 and CDR2: SNHLY, FYNNEI. The CDR3 consists of 15 residues.

The chain has TRBV28 and TRBJ1-1, with TRBD1 matching over 7 bases. CDR3 size: 14 residues. V was clipped by 7 bases and J by 2 bases; unmatched bases: 7. Germline V gives CDR1 MDHEN, CDR2 SYDVKM. Here the CDR3 DNA reads TGTGCCAGCAAACCGGGACAGCTAAACACTGAAGCTTTCTTT. Its translation is CASKPGQLNTEAFF.